This T cell receptor beta chain was observed in a study of control samples from healthy donors and cancer patients. Using immunoSEQ multiplex PCR, the repertoire was profiled, and TCRdb retains in-frame clones only, with some absent. The sample records 40,000 to 50,000 clones, 65% to 80% being singletons. Germline V gene sequence: CDR1 SNHLY, CDR2 FYNNEI. V lost 9 bases, J lost 2 bases, and 11 bases lay in between. The CDR3 totals 12 residues. The sequence came from a male donor with melanoma. V is TRBV2 and J is TRBJ2-7; D possibly corresponds to TRBD2 (5 bases). The sequencing input was formalin-fixed, paraffin-embedded tissue. CDR3 nucleotides: TGTGCCAGTGGACTGCTAGCCTACGAGCAGTACTTC. Translating it yields CASGLLAYEQYF.